This TCR beta chain came from a study of shared clonotypes between healthy human individuals (dated by TCRdb to the early 2020s). For the study in its entirety: The cohort comprised two women and a few men aged 18 to 49 years. For each donor, three plates each were used for CD4 naive and CD4 memory, two plates were used for CD8 naive, and one plate was used for CD8 memory. Blood TCR repertoires of a handful of healthy adults were deeply sequenced to estimate repertoire size and the extent of clonotype sharing between individuals. To increase sequencing depth and limit assay-specific biases, different laboratories used diverse techniques to prepare libraries and sequence TCR repertoires. Each donor's leukapheresis produced roughly between roughly 0.85 and 10 billion PBMCs. The paper's findings and limits, for the study overall: Only blood was sampled, and tissue TCR repertoires likely differ from those in blood. Incomplete sequencing was indicated by rarefaction of sorted-subset datasets, despite the large sequencing depth. Pairwise subsampling indicated that sequencing depth was expected to affect the degree of clonotype sharing among donors. Higher generation probabilities were observed for clonotypes shared by all four sorted-subset donors than for non-shared clonotypes. Because the study included a small number of donors, the genetic and exposure-history diversity represented was limited. Naive subsets generally had larger estimated clonotype richness than memory subsets did. Roughly 5% of naive CD4, roughly 3.6% of naive CD8, about 2.5% of memory CD4, and 0.4% of memory CD8 clonotypes were shared across a few donors.

With regard to this clone: Its antigen is still unknown. Per-base qualities were not stored, and no clone one base away is much larger.

TCR CDR3 regions were amplified from genomic DNA by multiplex PCR using the deep immunoSEQ assay. For each cell subset, the extracted genomic DNA was distributed evenly across all wells of several immunoSEQ 96-well plates, and each plate served as one replicate. For sorted subsets, roughly 200 ng genomic DNA, equal to about 30,000 T cell genomes, was loaded into each replicate PCR. Purified libraries were measured with a Qubit 3.0 fluorometer, size-checked on a Bioanalyzer 2100, and measured again with the KAPA Library Quantification kit. Each immunoSEQ 96-well plate was sequenced on its own single-read 150-cycle Illumina NextSeq 550 flow cell. From the authors' description of their analysis: Because only junctional sequences without quality scores were contained in the immunoSEQ output, filtering matching that applied to full-length reads could not be performed. To assign V/J genes and CDR3, sequences were annotated using PyIR, a Python wrapper for IgBLAST v1.9, with IMGT germline references. Any read was removed if the V/J assignment was weak (E-value above 1e-6), the CDR3 was missing, or the read contained stop codons, out-of-frame junctions, or ambiguous translated residues. A V3J clonotype was defined by an identical inferred V gene, J gene, and CDR3 amino acid sequence. Percentage overlap between repertoires was calculated by dividing the number of shared unique clonotypes by the size of the smaller repertoire. Repertoire richness was assessed with RTK rarefaction, the Chao1 estimator, and Recon v2.1 estimates of unobserved clonotypes. For all TCRbeta clonotypes obtained by the gDNA method from several donors, generation probabilities were computed with OLGA. Entries here come from immuneACCESS through TCRdb and include only in-frame sequences with V and J called. Some clones fail to appear in such tables; in the studies checked, an unresolved V gene covers under half of the shortfall, and the cause of the remainder is unknown. V, J and clone size derive from that table, while D and trimming were established from the DNA sequence. This sample comprises 2.3 million or so clones, over 90% of them detected only once. Approximately 0.4% of the sample lies in the top ten.

The donors were healthy, HIV-negative adults who had no recently reported acute infections or vaccinations. Every donor was a Caucasian adult living in Nashville, Tennessee, USA. CD4+ T cells were enriched by magnetic negative selection; naive cells were then positively selected on CD45RA, and the negative fraction formed the memory subset. Blood was obtained by leukapheresis, after which PBMCs were separated by Ficoll-Histopaque density gradient centrifugation and cryopreserved in liquid nitrogen vapor phase. Purity and quantity of every magnetically sorted T cell population were checked by analytical flow cytometry. Each sorted fraction had its genomic DNA isolated and then quantified by UV absorbance on a Nanodrop 2000c. CDR1 and CDR2, per the germline V gene, are MDHEN and SYDVKM. At the junction V is shortened by 7 bases and J by 13 bases; bases outside the gene matches: 11. Measured from the cysteine to the phenylalanine, the CDR3 is 12 residues long. The CDR3 DNA has 36 bases and is translated from base 1.

The sample was naive CD4+ T cells from PBMCs. Sample cell subset or site, as interpreted from the label and publication: CD45RA+ positively selected. The chain is assembled from TRBV28 and TRBJ2-5, with 8 central nucleotides matching TRBD2. This TCR derives from a man aged 18-30 years in good health. Some clones in this sample may be carry-over from other donors' samples. The CDR3 protein: CASTKGGTSRYF. The sequence in DNA is TGTGCCAGCACCAAAGGCGGGACTAGTAGGTACTTC.